This T cell receptor (beta chain) was recovered during a study of blood T cell repertoires in COVID-19. Overall study: Samples of COVID-19 (acute and convalescent) were obtained from the United States, Italy and Spain.

CDR1 and CDR2 from the germline V gene are MNHEY and SVGAGI. The V gene lost 5 bases and the J gene lost 2 bases, with 10 bases spanning the gap. The CDR3 runs to 14 residues. Method: immunoSEQ multiplex PCR; TCRdb's copy keeps in-frame clones and lacks some. The table includes about 490,000 clones, 80% to 90% detected once. This clone came up once. The sample consisted of peripheral blood. The clonotype originates from a human donor in a cohort sampled during active COVID-19. The rearrangement links TRBV6-5 to TRBJ1-5, with D unclear. This chain's CDR3 is CASSRSQGNQPQHF. CDR3 bases: TGTGCCAGCAGTCGTAGTCAGGGCAATCAGCCCCAGCATTTT.